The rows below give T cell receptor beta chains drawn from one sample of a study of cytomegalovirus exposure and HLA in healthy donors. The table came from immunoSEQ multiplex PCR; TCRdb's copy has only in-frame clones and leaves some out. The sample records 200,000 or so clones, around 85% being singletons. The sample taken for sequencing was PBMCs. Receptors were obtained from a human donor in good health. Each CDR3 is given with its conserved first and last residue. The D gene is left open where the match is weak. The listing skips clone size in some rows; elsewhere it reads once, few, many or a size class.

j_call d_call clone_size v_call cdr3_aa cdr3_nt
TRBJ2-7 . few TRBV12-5 CASGLVNEQYF TGTGCTAGTGGTTTGGTTAACGAGCAGTACTTC
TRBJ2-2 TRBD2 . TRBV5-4 CASSWRRLAGSGELFF TGTGCCAGCAGCTGGCGTCGACTAGCGGGATCCGGGGAGCTGTTTTTT
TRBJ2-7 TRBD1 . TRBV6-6 CASSYPDRGDYEQYF TGTGCCAGCAGTTACCCTGACAGGGGGGACTACGAGCAGTACTTC
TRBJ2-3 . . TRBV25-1 CASSDDRRAADAQYF TGTGCCAGCAGTGACGACAGAAGAGCCGCAGATGCGCAGTATTTT
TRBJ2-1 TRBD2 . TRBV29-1 CSGTSGNNEQFF TGCAGCGGGACTAGCGGAAACAATGAGCAGTTCTTC
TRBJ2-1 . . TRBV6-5 CASRTSLAYNEQFF TGTGCCAGCCGAACTAGCCTCGCCTACAATGAGCAGTTCTTC
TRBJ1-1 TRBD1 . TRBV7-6 CASSLVPGQLSMNTEAFF TGTGCCAGCAGCTTGGTACCGGGACAGCTATCAATGAACACTGAAGCTTTCTTT
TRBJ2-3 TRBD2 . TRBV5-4 CASSLISAGPDTQYF TGTGCCAGCAGCTTAATCTCAGCGGGACCGGATACGCAGTATTTT
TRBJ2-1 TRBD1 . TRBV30 CAWSRGQVTYNEQFF TGTGCCTGGAGTAGGGGACAGGTAACCTACAATGAGCAGTTCTTC
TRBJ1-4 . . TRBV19 CASSYTATNEKLFF TGTGCCAGTAGTTATACAGCAACTAATGAAAAACTGTTTTTT
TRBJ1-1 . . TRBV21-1 CASSKPGGLWNTEAFF TGTGCCAGCAGCAAGCCAGGGGGCTTGTGGAACACTGAAGCTTTCTTT
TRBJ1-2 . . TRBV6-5 CASSYDPGYYGYTF TGTGCCAGCAGTTACGATCCAGGGTACTATGGCTACACCTTC
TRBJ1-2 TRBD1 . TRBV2 CASSVNRGNYGYTF TGTGCCAGCAGTGTTAACAGGGGGAACTATGGCTACACCTTC
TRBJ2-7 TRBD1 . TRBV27 CASQTLNRGLDEQYF TGTGCCAGCCAGACCCTAAACAGGGGGCTCGACGAGCAGTACTTC
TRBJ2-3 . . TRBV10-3 CATIAEGTDTQYF TGTGCCACGATAGCGGAGGGCACAGATACGCAGTATTTT
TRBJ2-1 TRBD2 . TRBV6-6 CASRATSGGSHEQFF TGTGCCAGCCGAGCTACTAGCGGGGGCTCACATGAGCAGTTCTTC
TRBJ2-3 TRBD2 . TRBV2 CASNRGSSDTQYF TGTGCCAGCAATCGCGGGAGTTCCGATACGCAGTATTTT
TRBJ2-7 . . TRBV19 CASSQPGLSYEQYF TGTGCCAGTAGCCAACCGGGACTGTCCTACGAGCAGTACTTC
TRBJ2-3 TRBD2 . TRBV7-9 CASSLGTARGGTDTQYF TGTGCCAGCAGCTTAGGGACAGCCCGGGGGGGAACAGATACGCAGTATTTT
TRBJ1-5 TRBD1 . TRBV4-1 CASRPVGQGYNQPQHF TGCGCCAGCAGGCCGGTGGGACAGGGGTACAATCAGCCCCAGCATTTT
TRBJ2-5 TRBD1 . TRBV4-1 CASSQDRAGGQETQYF TGCGCCAGCAGCCAAGATCGGGCAGGGGGCCAAGAGACCCAGTACTTC
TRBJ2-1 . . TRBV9 CASSPRLAGNEQFF TGTGCCAGCAGCCCCAGGCTAGCAGGCAATGAGCAGTTCTTC
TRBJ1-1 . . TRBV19 CASTHSSGFHTEAFF TGTGCCAGTACCCATAGTTCCGGGTTTCACACTGAAGCTTTCTTT
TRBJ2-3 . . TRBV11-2 CASSSIWEGQNTDTQYF TGTGCCAGCAGCTCCATATGGGAGGGACAAAACACAGATACGCAGTATTTT
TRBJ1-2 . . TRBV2 CASTPRWVEGYTF TGTGCCAGCACCCCTAGGTGGGTTGAGGGCTACACCTTC
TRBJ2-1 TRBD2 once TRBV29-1 CSVISGGPFEQFF TGCAGCGTTATTTCGGGAGGGCCATTCGAGCAGTTCTTC
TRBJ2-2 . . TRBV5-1 CASTPEPGAGELFF TGCGCCAGCACTCCAGAACCAGGGGCCGGGGAGCTGTTTTTT
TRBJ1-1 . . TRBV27 CASSLSMNTEAFF TGTGCCAGCAGTTTATCCATGAACACTGAAGCTTTCTTT